This entry lists 16 T cell receptor beta chains sequenced from one sample in a study of regulatory T cells in long-lasting Graves disease. Time point of the sample: newly diagnosed GD, antithyroid drugs for less than 3 months. After RNA was extracted from PBMCs, the TCR library was made from it. Investigators prepared the TCR beta libraries by applying iRepertoire HTBI primers and Arm-PCR of CDR3 regions. MiXCR, applied by TCRdb to the multiplex PCR reads, yields one record per CDR3 protein. The sample holds 360,000 or so distinct CDR3 sequences; 10% to 15% are singletons and the top ten take 18%. These data were likewise used in another study, on T cells in Graves' hyperthyroidism and ophthalmopathy.

The specimen was peripheral blood mononuclear cells (PBMCs), collected at new diagnosis, from a patient treated with antithyroid drugs. These receptors originate from a woman aged 18-30 years with Graves disease.

In its sample, this clonotype was seen a few times. The chain couples TRBV18 to TRBJ1-1, with 11 bases lining up with TRBD1. Germline lookup yields CDR1 KGHSH and CDR2 LQKENI. Unmatched junction bases numbered 6, after V lost 2 bases and J lost 1 base. There are 17 residues in the CDR3. The CDR3 nucleotides read TGTGCCAGCTCACCAAGGACAGGGGGCATTAAGAACACTGAAGCTTTCTTT. Translation gives CASSPRTGGIKNTEAFF. Drawing the rest from reference TRBV18 and TRBJ1-1, the complete variable domain is NAGVMQNPRHLVRRRGQEARLRCSPMKGHSHVYWYRQLPEEGLKFMVYLQKENIIDESGMPKERFSAEFPKEGPSILRIQQVVRGDSAAYFCASSPRTGGIKNTEAFFGQGTRLTVV.

The chain has TRBV10-3 and TRBJ2-3; D is unresolved. CDR1 and CDR2 (germline): ENHRY, SYGVKD. The length of the CDR3 is 16 residues. The V and J ends lost 4 bases and 6 bases respectively, with 20 bases between them. The CDR3 DNA sequence: TGTGCCATCAGTGGGACCGGTAACAAACGTCTGGATACGCAGTATTTT. Translating it yields CAISGTGNKRLDTQYF.

This clonotype was picked up a small number of times. This rearrangement joins TRBV20-1 to TRBJ2-3; TRBD2 is a possible D gene (6 bases). The CDR3 length is 12 residues. Germline assignment: CDR1 DFQATT and CDR2 SNEGSKA (reference sequence). V lost 6 bases, J lost 4 bases, and 11 bases lay in between. The CDR3 region is CSATRSADTQYF. The CDR3 nucleotides are TGCAGTGCGACTAGAAGCGCAGATACGCAGTATTTT.

With respect to this clonotype: One base away lies a much larger clone, so this may be a sequencing read error. The rearrangement links TRBV7-3 to TRBJ1-2; 10 bases fit TRBD1. This CDR3 is 16 amino acids long. Germline V gives CDR1 SGHTA, CDR2 FQGTGA. CDR3 protein: CGSSQRRTGGTYGYTF. The CDR3 coding sequence is TGTGGCAGCAGCCAACGACGGACAGGGGGAACCTATGGCTACACCTTC.

This clonotype was seen ten or more times. This chain links TRBV12-3 or TRBV12-4 with TRBJ2-2; 9 nucleotides match TRBD2. V dropped 4 bases and J dropped 0; count of bases not matched to a gene: 18. CDR3 length equals 21 residues. CDR3 in amino acids: CASSYLPSGASGDANTGELFF. In nucleotides, the CDR3 is TGTGCCAGCAGTTACCTCCCCAGCGGGGCTAGCGGGGACGCGAACACCGGGGAGCTGTTTTTT.

This clonotype occurred many times. The chain recombines TRBV11-2 with TRBJ1-5; no clear D. This CDR3 spans 12 amino acids. Trimming left V 5 bases short and J 7 bases short, with 9 bases between. From germline, CDR1 is SGHAT and CDR2 FQNNGV. CDR3 in amino acids: CASSLLGQPQHF. DNA for the CDR3: TGTGCCAGCAGCCTCCTAGGGCAGCCCCAGCATTTT. Together with reference TRBV11-2 and TRBJ1-5, the CDR3 gives the full variable domain: EAGVAQSPRYKIIEKRQSVAFWCNPISGHATLYWYQQILGQGPKLLIQFQNNGVVDDSQLPKDRFSAERLKGVDSTLKIQPAKLEDSAVYLCASSLLGQPQHFGDGTRLSIL.

This clonotype was picked up many times. The rearrangement joins TRBV2 to TRBJ2-1; D is possibly TRBD1 or TRBD2 (5 bases each). Trimming left V 5 bases short and J 8 bases short, with 13 bases between. The CDR3 runs to 13 residues. Germline V lookup: CDR1 SNHLY, CDR2 FYNNEI. CDR3 sequence reads: CASSPRGVDEQFF. The DNA of the CDR3 is TGTGCCAGCAGTCCCCGAGGGGTCGATGAGCAGTTCTTC.

This clonotype was found many times. The chain links TRBV29-1 to TRBJ1-1, with TRBD1 as a possible D gene (5 bases). V lost 8 bases, J lost 7 bases, and 20 bases lay in between. The CDR3 runs 13 residues. CDR1 and CDR2 (germline): SQVTM, ANQGSEA. The CDR3 DNA is TGCAGCATCGAGGACACCTCCTCGGGTGAAGCTTTCTTT. Its translation: CSIEDTSSGEAFF.

This chain joins TRBV5-4 and TRBJ1-2; TRBD1 might be the D (5 bases). The CDR3 contains 16 residues. Looked up from germline, CDR1 is SGHNT and CDR2 is YYREEE (reference sequence). The V and J ends lost 3 bases and 4 bases respectively, with 19 bases between them. The CDR3 protein is CASSSPRAGRAYGYTF. The CDR3 DNA reads TGTGCCAGCAGCTCCCCGAGGGCAGGGAGGGCCTATGGCTACACCTTC.

This clonotype appeared many times. This chain connects TRBV5-5 to TRBJ2-2, with 8 bases that match TRBD2. The CDR3 consists of 15 residues. The ends lost 4 bases at V and 3 bases at J; junction bases unmatched: 5. Germline loops: CDR1 SGHKS, CDR2 YYEKEE (reference sequence). The CDR3 DNA reads TGTGCCAGCAGCGCGGGAGGATGGGACACCGGGGAGCTGTTTTTT. This sequence encodes CASSAGGWDTGELFF.

The sample holds many counts of this clonotype. The chain recombines TRBV13 with TRBJ2-7; TRBD2 aligns across 8 bases. Germline V gene lookup returns CDR1 PRHDT and CDR2 FYEKMQ (reference sequence). The V segment lost 3 bases and the J segment 2 bases; nucleotides outside the gene matches: 6. CDR3 length: 15 residues. CDR3: CASSLGGGHTYEQYV. The CDR3 DNA is TGTGCCAGCAGCTTGGGCGGGGGGCATACCTACGAGCAGTACGTC.

Many counts were recorded for this clonotype. The chain is built from TRBV6-5 and TRBJ2-7, with D uncertain. The CDR3 spans 14 residues. Trimming took 2 bases from V and 6 from J, leaving 14 bases between them. Germline V gene lookup returns CDR1 MNHEY and CDR2 SVGAGI. The DNA of the CDR3 is TGTGCCAGCAGTTACCTGGGCTACTCTTCCGAGCAGTACGTC. Translated, it gives CASSYLGYSSEQYV.

This clonotype was recorded many times. The gene calls are TRBV5-8 and TRBJ1-2, with unresolved D. Trimming removed 0 bases from V and 8 bases from J, with 14 bases in between. This CDR3 is 14 amino acids long. Germline V gives CDR1 SGHTS, CDR2 YDEGEE. CDR3 coding DNA: TGTGCCAGCAGCTTGGTTCAGGCCACGGGGGGCTACACCTTC. Protein: CASSLVQATGGYTF. Using reference TRBV5-8 and TRBJ1-2 for the parts outside the CDR3, the full variable domain is EAGVTQSPTHLIKTRGQQATLRCSPISGHTSVYWYQQALGLGLQFLLWYDEGEERNRGNFPPRFSGRQFPNYSSELNVNALELEDSALYLCASSLVQATGGYTFGSGTRLTVV.

This clonotype was counted ten times or more. V is TRBV3-1 and J is TRBJ1-2; 11 bases map to TRBD1. The CDR3 is made up of 16 amino acids. Germline CDR1 reads LGHDT; CDR2 reads YNNKEL (reference sequence). V shed 4 bases and J 4 bases; nucleotides not matched to a gene: 8. The CDR3 bases are TGTGCCAGCAGCCGAACCAGGACAGGGGGCCTCTATGGCTACACCTTC. This sequence encodes CASSRTRTGGLYGYTF.

This clonotype appeared a few times. This chain connects TRBV7-9 to TRBJ1-2; D gene unclear. Germline values: CDR1 SEHNR, CDR2 FQNEAQ (reference sequence). This CDR3 is 14 amino acids long. The germline V and J ends were trimmed by 3 bases and 4 bases, with 12 bases remaining between them. CDR3 loop: CASSFTAPGYGYTF. As DNA, the CDR3 is TGTGCCAGCAGCTTTACGGCGCCCGGCTATGGCTACACCTTC.

Notes on this clonotype: This may be a read error, as it is one base from a much larger clone. This rearrangement joins TRBV7-3 to TRBJ2-2; D is unresolved. This CDR3 region has 15 residues. With 5 bases removed from V and 3 bases from J, the gap between germline ends came to 13 bases. Germline loops: CDR1 SGHTA, CDR2 FQGTGA. The CDR3 loop is CASSPRSRYTGELFF. CDR3 sequence (DNA): TGTGCCAGCAGCCCACGTAGCAGGTACACCGGGGAGCTGTTTTTT. Full variable domain (remainder filled in from reference TRBV7-3 and TRBJ2-2): GAGVSQTPSNKVTEKGKYVELRCDPISGHTALYWYRQSLGQGPEFLIYFQGTGAADDSGLPNDRFFAVRPEGSVSTLKIQRTERGDSAVYLCASSPRSRYTGELFFGEGSRLTVL.